This is a list of T cell receptor beta chains from one sample in a study of T cell repertoires in cytomegalovirus infection. These receptors' antigens are unknown. MiXCR, run by TCRdb on the reads, gives a single entry per CDR3 protein. The table includes roughly 730,000 distinct CDR3 sequences, around 30% detected once. The specimen was cultured PBMCs, collected from culture after CMV antigen stimulation. All receptors come from a human donor in good health (CMV status not recorded). Some clones in this sample may be carry-over from other donors' samples. CDR3s include the opening cysteine and the closing phenylalanine or tryptophan. A D gene is named only where the DNA matches it firmly. Not every row has a clone size; where given, it reads once, few, many or a size class.

j_gene,abundance,v_gene,d_gene,CDR3aa,CDR3nt
TRBJ1-5,NA,TRBV7-9,NA,CASSLFSGENQPQHF,TGTGCCAGCAGCTTATTCTCGGGGGAAAATCAGCCCCAGCATTTT
TRBJ2-7,NA,TRBV9,NA,CASSVGGADEQYF,TGTGCCAGCAGCGTAGGGGGGGCGGACGAGCAGTACTTC
TRBJ2-7,many,TRBV7-8,TRBD1,CASSFVTGGEQYF,TGTGCCAGCAGCTTTGTGACAGGGGGCGAGCAGTACTTC
TRBJ1-2,few,TRBV4-1,TRBD1,CASSQAPGQATYGYTF,TGCGCCAGCAGCCAGGCCCCGGGACAGGCGACCTATGGCTACACCTTC
TRBJ1-4,many,TRBV7-2,NA,CASSLSRDNEKLFF,TGTGCCAGCAGTTTATCTAGGGATAATGAAAAACTGTTTTTT
TRBJ2-5,few,TRBV12-3/TRBV12-4,TRBD2,CASSTAGLAGPWETQYF,TGTGCCAGCAGTACAGCCGGACTAGCGGGGCCTTGGGAGACCCAGTACTTC
TRBJ1-5,NA,TRBV7-2,NA,CASSAGMDQPQHF,TGTGCCAGCAGCGCCGGCATGGATCAGCCCCAGCATTTT
TRBJ2-1,few,TRBV12-3/TRBV12-4,NA,CASSTSGEQFF,TGTGCCAGCAGCACTAGTGGTGAGCAGTTCTTC
TRBJ2-7,NA,TRBV29-1,NA,CSVDGGGQGNVDEQYF,TGCAGCGTTGATGGAGGGGGGCAGGGTAACGTGGACGAGCAGTACTTC
TRBJ2-1,NA,TRBV6-2/TRBV6-3,NA,CASSFLDSRNEQFF,TGTGCCAGCAGTTTTCTAGATTCGAGGAACGAACAGTTCTTC
TRBJ2-4,NA,TRBV28,NA,CASSLGGAWAKNIQYF,TGTGCCAGCAGTTTAGGGGGGGCTTGGGCCAAAAACATTCAGTACTTC
TRBJ1-1,few,TRBV7-9,NA,CASSSLQTANTEAFF,TGTGCCAGCAGCTCTTTACAGACAGCGAACACTGAAGCTTTCTTT
TRBJ2-7,NA,TRBV19,NA,CASSIDVGQTYEQYF,TGTGCCAGTAGTATTGATGTTGGACAGACCTACGAGCAGTACTTC
TRBJ1-3,NA,TRBV12-3/TRBV12-4,TRBD1,CASSLLRDRGPLSGNTIYF,TGTGCCAGCTCGCTCCTCCGGGACAGGGGCCCCCTCTCTGGAAACACCATATATTTT
TRBJ2-1,NA,TRBV12-3/TRBV12-4,TRBD2,CASSLTDLSGAFF,TGTGCCAGCAGTTTAACAGACTTAAGCGGGGCGTTCTTC
TRBJ2-3,NA,TRBV5-1,TRBD1,CASSDGQGGTDTQYF,TGCGCCAGCAGCGACGGACAGGGAGGCACAGATACGCAGTATTTT
TRBJ2-5,NA,TRBV6-1,TRBD2,CASSPISTSGRKVQETQYF,TGTGCCAGCAGTCCCATCAGTACTAGCGGGAGAAAGGTCCAAGAGACCCAGTACTTC
TRBJ2-2,NA,TRBV6-8,NA,CASLKTPRADTGELFF,TGTGCCAGCTTAAAGACACCCCGAGCCGACACCGGGGAGCTGTTTTTT
TRBJ2-1,NA,TRBV12-3/TRBV12-4,NA,CASSPMEGANEQFF,TGTGCCAGCAGTCCGATGGAGGGCGCCAATGAGCAGTTCTTC
TRBJ1-3,NA,TRBV7-2,TRBD1,CASSLYGTGSGNTIYF,TGTGCCAGCAGCTTATACGGGACAGGCTCTGGAAACACCATATATTTT
TRBJ1-4,few,TRBV7-2,TRBD1,CASSLGLGQGLIF,TGTGCCAGCAGCTTAGGCCTAGGACAGGGACTTATTTTT
TRBJ2-1,few,TRBV6-4,TRBD2,CASSDSTSGYNEQFF,TGTGCCAGCAGTGACTCGACTAGCGGATACAATGAGCAGTTCTTC
TRBJ2-7,few,TRBV5-1,TRBD2,CASSPGGDRSSYEQYF,TGCGCCAGCAGCCCGGGGGGTGACAGAAGCTCCTACGAGCAGTACTTC
TRBJ1-1,NA,TRBV6-1,NA,CASSEAGETEAFF,TGTGCCAGCAGTGAAGCGGGGGAAACTGAAGCTTTCTTT
TRBJ1-4,NA,TRBV2,NA,CASSEAFQGFGEKLFF,TGTGCCAGCAGTGAAGCCTTTCAAGGGTTTGGGGAAAAACTGTTTTTT
TRBJ2-2,NA,TRBV7-6,TRBD2,CASSQAGGYGGELFF,TGTGCCAGCAGCCAAGCGGGGGGGTACGGCGGGGAGCTGTTTTTT
TRBJ2-3,NA,TRBV7-2,NA,CASSADREVDTQYF,TGTGCCAGCAGCGCCGACAGGGAGGTGGATACGCAGTATTTT
TRBJ2-7,few,TRBV7-6,NA,CASSLASAGEQYF,TGTGCCAGCAGCTTAGCTAGTGCAGGCGAGCAGTACTTC
TRBJ2-5,few,TRBV5-1,TRBD1,CASSLWGQRKETQYF,TGCGCCAGCAGCTTGTGGGGACAGCGGAAAGAGACCCAGTACTTC
TRBJ1-6,NA,TRBV7-9,TRBD1,CASSSNRGASPLHF,TGTGCCAGCAGCTCAAACAGGGGAGCTTCACCCCTCCACTTT
TRBJ2-3,NA,TRBV7-2,NA,CASSLVDLTVDTQYF,TGTGCCAGCAGCTTAGTCGACCTAACGGTGGATACGCAGTATTTT
TRBJ2-3,NA,TRBV19,NA,CASSMLAGAPTDTQYF,TGTGCCAGTAGTATGCTGGCGGGGGCCCCCACAGATACGCAGTATTTT
TRBJ2-7,many,TRBV7-2,TRBD2,CASSFRLAGGNLYEQYF,TGTGCCAGCAGCTTTAGACTAGCGGGAGGGAATCTTTACGAGCAGTACTTC
TRBJ2-1,NA,TRBV5-4,TRBD2,CASSFPTSGGSNEQFF,TGTGCCAGCAGCTTCCCGACTAGCGGGGGGTCCAATGAGCAGTTCTTC
TRBJ1-5,few,TRBV2,NA,CASSGRYSNQPQHF,TGTGCCAGCAGTGGCAGGTATAGCAATCAGCCCCAGCATTTT
TRBJ1-5,few,TRBV19,NA,CASSVLPGQPQHF,TGTGCCAGTAGTGTCCTCCCTGGGCAGCCCCAGCATTTT
TRBJ2-4,NA,TRBV7-8,TRBD2,CASSPKGQRGHLTKNIQYF,TGTGCCAGCAGCCCCAAGGGCCAGCGGGGGCATTTAACCAAAAACATTCAGTACTTC
TRBJ2-5,NA,TRBV14,NA,CASSHHGRETQYF,TGTGCCAGCAGCCACCACGGGCGCGAGACCCAGTACTTC
TRBJ2-5,NA,TRBV7-2,TRBD2,CASSLISGGQETQYF,TGTGCCAGCAGCTTAATTAGCGGGGGACAAGAGACCCAGTACTTC
TRBJ2-1,NA,TRBV15,TRBD2,CATSPGRTSPAYNEQFF,TGTGCCACCAGCCCAGGTAGGACTAGCCCGGCGTACAATGAGCAGTTCTTC
TRBJ2-1,few,TRBV7-9,NA,CASSPTGGSGSSYNEQFF,TGTGCCAGCAGCCCAACCGGCGGAAGCGGCAGCTCCTACAATGAGCAGTTCTTC
TRBJ2-3,NA,TRBV11-2,NA,CASSWNRGEDTQYF,TGTGCCAGCAGCTGGAACCGGGGAGAAGATACGCAGTATTTT
TRBJ1-5,NA,TRBV5-6,NA,CASSLQPNQPQHF,TGTGCCAGCAGCTTGCAGCCAAATCAGCCCCAGCATTTT
TRBJ1-5,NA,TRBV2,TRBD1,CASAGGGPQHF,TGTGCCAGCGCAGGGGGGGGGCCCCAGCATTTT
TRBJ1-3,many,TRBV5-4,NA,CASSDQSSGNTIYF,TGTGCCAGCAGCGATCAAAGCTCTGGAAACACCATATATTTT